This T cell receptor beta chain is from a study of beta chain features in type 1 diabetes. Study in general: There were some 98 million sorted cells examined across all samples. Findings of the study overall: Because the template was cDNA, high-expressing cells might be over-represented.

Expressed TCRB transcripts were sequenced, since all the RNA that had been isolated was reverse transcribed. Clones were read by immunoSEQ multiplex PCR, and TCRdb kept only the in-frame ones, dropping some. The repertoire holds just over 600,000 clones, 15% to 18% seen once, with about 0.087% in the top ten. This clone was seen a handful of times. The antigen remains unidentified. CDR1 is SEHNR, CDR2 FQNEAQ, per germline (reference sequence). This CDR3 is built from 17 residues. V was shortened by 0 bases and J by 2 bases, with 17 bases between the two germline ends. The receptor's source is a man aged 18-30 years in good health. The V call is TRBV7-9, the J call TRBJ2-7; D might be TRBD1 (6 bases). Sequencing was carried out using naive CD4+ T cells from blood. The CDR3, as DNA: TGTGCCAGCAGCTTAGCGGGGGCAACCTCCTTAGCCTACGAGCAGTACTTC. Protein: CASSLAGATSLAYEQYF. The whole variable domain, filled in from reference TRBV7-9 and TRBJ2-7, reads DTGVSQNPRHKITKRGQNVTFRCDPISEHNRLYWYRQTLGQGPEFLTYFQNEAQLEKSRLLSDRFSAERPKGSFSTLEIQRTEQGDSAMYLCASSLAGATSLAYEQYFGPGTRLTVT.